The rows below give T cell receptor beta chains drawn from one sample of a study of neurological immune-mediated disorders. From the 5' RACE reads, TCRdb called clonotypes with MiXCR, one entry per CDR3 protein. The sample has approximately 59,000 distinct CDR3 sequences; over 5% are singletons. The sequenced material came from PBMCs. The source is a human donor with multiple sclerosis. The donor label of this sample is uncertain. CDR3s include the opening cysteine and the closing phenylalanine or tryptophan. D genes are given only for firm matches. Clone size is given for some rows only: seen once, a few or many times, or a class if the clone is expanded.

>NA|TRBV7-2|many|TRBJ1-5
CASSLDRAQPQHF
TGTGCCAGCAGCTTAGACAGGGCTCAGCCCCAGCATTTT
>NA|TRBV7-9|many|TRBJ1-1
CASSNGGTEAFF
TGTGCCAGCAGCAACGGAGGGACTGAAGCTTTCTTT
>TRBD2|TRBV5-4|many|TRBJ2-3
CASSRRTSGADTQYF
TGTGCCAGCAGCCGACGGACTAGCGGGGCAGATACGCAGTATTTT
>TRBD1|TRBV14|many|TRBJ2-1
CASSSGTVSYNEQFF
TGTGCCAGCAGCTCCGGGACAGTCTCATACAATGAGCAGTTCTTC
>TRBD2|TRBV5-1|many|TRBJ2-7
CASRGAYEQYF
TGCGCCAGCCGGGGGGCCTACGAGCAGTACTTC
>TRBD1|TRBV11-2|many|TRBJ2-3
CASSLVRGRTTDTQYF
TGTGCCAGCAGCTTAGTGAGGGGGCGCACCACAGATACGCAGTATTTT
>NA|TRBV5-1|many|TRBJ2-3
CASSRGDKGADTQYF
TGCGCCAGCAGCCGGGGGGACAAAGGGGCAGATACGCAGTATTTT
>NA|TRBV7-9|many|TRBJ2-3
CASSYGTYTDTQYF
TGTGCCAGCAGCTACGGGACCTACACAGATACGCAGTATTTT
>TRBD2|TRBV20-1|many|TRBJ2-1
CSAPLAGGPGEQFF
TGCAGTGCACCACTAGCGGGGGGGCCGGGTGAGCAGTTCTTC
>TRBD1|TRBV12-3/TRBV12-4|many|TRBJ2-3
CASRRQGWSTDTQYF
TGTGCCAGCAGACGACAGGGCTGGAGCACAGATACGCAGTATTTT
>NA|TRBV7-8|many|TRBJ1-5
CASSLAGGEEQPQHF
TGTGCCAGCAGCTTAGCTGGGGGCGAAGAACAGCCCCAGCATTTT
>TRBD1|TRBV7-2|many|TRBJ2-2
CASSLAGGLANTGELFF
TGTGCCAGCAGCTTAGCAGGGGGCCTCGCGAACACCGGGGAGCTGTTTTTT
>TRBD1|TRBV5-1|many|TRBJ2-5
CASSRDRGQETQYF
TGCGCCAGCAGCCGGGACAGGGGCCAAGAGACCCAGTACTTC
>NA|TRBV20-1|many|TRBJ1-6
CSASPQRSNSPLHF
TGCAGTGCTAGCCCACAGAGATCTAATTCACCCCTCCACTTT
>NA|TRBV5-1|many|TRBJ2-7
CASSLDSAQFYEQYF
TGCGCCAGCAGCTTGGACAGCGCCCAATTTTACGAGCAGTACTTC
>NA|TRBV7-2|many|TRBJ2-5
CASSLGLIRGETQYF
TGTGCCAGCAGCTTAGGCCTCATTAGGGGAGAGACCCAGTACTTC
>NA|TRBV6-2/TRBV6-3|NA|TRBJ2-7
CASSTSQGALRLLYEQYF
TGTGCCAGCAGTACCTCCCAAGGGGCACTACGACTCCTCTACGAGCAGTACTTC
>NA|TRBV7-9|many|TRBJ1-5
CASSFGQSNQPQHF
TGTGCCAGCAGCTTTGGGCAGAGCAATCAGCCCCAGCATTTT
>NA|TRBV12-3/TRBV12-4|many|TRBJ1-2
CASKSPGFNYGYTF
TGTGCCAGCAAGAGCCCCGGCTTTAACTATGGCTACACCTTC
>NA|TRBV12-3/TRBV12-4|many|TRBJ1-1
CASTTARNTEAFF
TGTGCCAGCACCACTGCCCGGAACACTGAAGCTTTCTTT
>TRBD1|TRBV28|many|TRBJ2-3
CASGGQGISADTQYF
TGTGCCAGCGGAGGACAGGGGATCTCAGCAGATACGCAGTATTTT
>NA|TRBV4-1|many|TRBJ1-6
CASSQGQDSPLHF
TGCGCCAGCAGCCAAGGTCAGGACTCACCCCTCCACTTT
>NA|TRBV6-1|many|TRBJ1-2
CASSEGYGYTF
TGTGCCAGCAGTGAAGGCTATGGCTACACCTTC
>TRBD1|TRBV20-1|many|TRBJ2-7
CSARGSGGVYEQYF
TGCAGTGCTAGAGGTTCAGGGGGCGTCTACGAGCAGTACTTC
>TRBD2|TRBV5-1|many|TRBJ2-1
CASSLVVAGVTYNEQFF
TGCGCCAGCAGCTTGGTCGTAGCGGGGGTTACCTACAATGAGCAGTTCTTC
>NA|TRBV25-1|many|TRBJ2-3
CASSEPVAGADTQYF
TGTGCCAGCAGTGAACCAGTCGCTGGGGCAGATACGCAGTATTTT
>TRBD1|TRBV29-1|many|TRBJ2-5
CSVRNRDRKETQYF
TGCAGCGTTCGTAACCGGGACAGGAAAGAGACCCAGTACTTC
>NA|TRBV20-1|many|TRBJ1-5
CSASGGVYSNQPQHF
TGCAGTGCTAGTGGGGGCGTTTATAGCAATCAGCCCCAGCATTTT
>NA|TRBV7-9|many|TRBJ1-1
CASSSQTLGAFF
TGTGCCAGCAGCTCTCAGACCCTGGGAGCTTTCTTT
>TRBD2|TRBV2|many|TRBJ2-1
CASASRGRGGRNEQFF
TGTGCCAGCGCCTCGAGGGGGCGGGGGGGCCGGAATGAGCAGTTCTTC
>TRBD1|TRBV6-5|many|TRBJ2-1
CASSRPDRYNEQFF
TGTGCCAGCAGTAGACCGGACAGGTACAATGAGCAGTTCTTC
>NA|TRBV5-1|many|TRBJ1-6
CASSFTGRGPNSPLHF
TGCGCCAGCAGCTTTACAGGGAGAGGGCCCAATTCACCCCTCCACTTT
>NA|TRBV5-1|many|TRBJ1-1
CASSQYKNTEAFF
TGCGCCAGCAGCCAATACAAGAACACTGAAGCTTTCTTT
>NA|TRBV5-6|many|TRBJ1-2
CASSKDSGDYGYTF
TGTGCCAGCAGCAAGGACAGCGGCGACTATGGCTACACCTTC
>NA|TRBV27|many|TRBJ2-3
CASSLSWGYGTDTQYF
TGTGCCAGCAGTTTATCCTGGGGGTACGGCACAGATACGCAGTATTTT
>NA|TRBV20-1|NA|TRBJ2-1
CSARAPGTPYNEQFF
TGCAGTGCTAGAGCTCCCGGGACACCCTACAATGAGCAGTTCTTC
>NA|TRBV6-6|NA|TRBJ2-4
CANIAGTSKNIQYF
TGTGCTAACATTGCCGGGACATCCAAAAACATTCAGTACTTC
>TRBD1|TRBV20-1|many|TRBJ1-5
CSARVQGPGQGNKGNQPQHF
TGCAGTGCTAGAGTCCAAGGTCCGGGACAGGGAAACAAGGGCAATCAGCCCCAGCATTTT
>NA|TRBV5-1|many|TRBJ2-3
CASSVKKRDTDTQYF
TGCGCCAGCAGCGTGAAGAAGAGGGACACAGATACGCAGTATTTT
>TRBD2|TRBV4-1|many|TRBJ2-7
CASSPGLAVSYEQYF
TGCGCCAGCAGCCCGGGACTAGCGGTGTCCTACGAGCAGTACTTC
>TRBD1|TRBV6-5|many|TRBJ2-7
CASSYDRGAYEQYF
TGTGCCAGCAGTTACGACAGGGGCGCCTACGAGCAGTACTTC
>TRBD1|TRBV9|many|TRBJ1-4
CASSVAPGTEGEKLFF
TGTGCCAGCAGCGTAGCTCCCGGGACAGAGGGAGAAAAACTGTTTTTT
>NA|TRBV20-1|many|TRBJ1-5
CSAVLGGNQPQHF
TGCAGTGCTGTCTTAGGGGGCAATCAGCCCCAGCATTTT
>NA|TRBV15|many|TRBJ2-1
CATSRDRTENEQFF
TGTGCCACCAGCAGAGATAGGACGGAGAATGAGCAGTTCTTC
>TRBD1|TRBV7-2|many|TRBJ1-5
CASSQSSGGSQPQHF
TGTGCCAGCAGTCAGTCCTCAGGGGGGAGTCAGCCCCAGCATTTT
>TRBD1|TRBV20-1|many|TRBJ2-2
CSAPREGANTGELFF
TGCAGTGCTCCCCGCGAGGGGGCCAACACCGGGGAGCTGTTTTTT
>NA|TRBV5-1|many|TRBJ2-2
CASSWPGHVNTGELFF
TGCGCCAGCAGCTGGCCCGGACACGTAAACACCGGGGAGCTGTTTTTT
>NA|TRBV29-1|many|TRBJ2-7
CSVEDWSGYVWEQYF
TGCAGCGTTGAAGATTGGAGCGGCTATGTCTGGGAGCAGTACTTC
>NA|TRBV15|many|TRBJ2-7
CATSSQTGRGYEQYF
TGTGCCACCAGCAGCCAGACAGGCCGAGGCTACGAGCAGTACTTC